This T cell receptor beta chain stems from a study of CD4 T cells in relation to SARS-CoV-2 and coronaviruses. Sorted naive or memory CD4+ cells met CEF peptides for approximately ten days. This clone is medium-sized within its sample. As yet, its antigen is unknown. The table came from immunoSEQ multiplex PCR; TCRdb's copy has only in-frame clones and leaves some out. The sample has around 31,000 clones; roughly 76% are singletons. This sequence originates from an adult with COVID-19. Sequenced input: memory CD4+ T cells from PBMCs, cultured in vitro.

The CDR3 loop reads CASGLTYEQYF. For the CDR3, the DNA is TGTGCCAGCGGACTGACCTACGAGCAGTACTTC. This chain joins TRBV28 and TRBJ2-7, with D possibly matching TRBD2 (5 bases). The germline CDR1 and CDR2 sequences are MDHEN and SYDVKM. The length of the CDR3 is 11 residues. V shed 8 bases and J shed 2 bases, with 7 bases lying between them.